The rows below give T cell receptor beta chains drawn from one sample of a study of T cell repertoires in cytomegalovirus infection. MiXCR, run by TCRdb on the reads, gives a single entry per CDR3 protein. The top ten hold around 2.8% of the sample, which has around 740,000 distinct CDR3 sequences, about a third seen once. The specimen was PBMCs. The source is a human donor in good health (CMV status not recorded). Some clones in this sample may be carry-over from other donors' samples. CDR3s include the opening cysteine and the closing phenylalanine or tryptophan. D genes are given only for firm matches. Where a row states a size, it is once, few, many or the class of an expanded clone; other rows omit it.

j_call: TRBJ1-1; cdr3_length: 15; v_call: TRBV4-1; clone_size: few; d_call: TRBD1; cdr3_nt: TGCGCCAGCAGCCACCCTGAGGGGGCGGACACTGAAGCTTTCTTT; cdr3_aa: CASSHPEGADTEAFF
j_call: TRBJ1-1; cdr3_length: 9; v_call: TRBV29-1; clone_size: .; d_call: .; cdr3_nt: TGCAGCGTTGATACGGGCGCTTTCTTT; cdr3_aa: CSVDTGAFF
j_call: TRBJ1-1; cdr3_length: 13; v_call: TRBV7-4; clone_size: .; d_call: .; cdr3_nt: TGTGCCAGCAGCTTATCAGGGAACACTGAATCTTTCTTT; cdr3_aa: CASSLSGNTESFF
j_call: TRBJ2-1; cdr3_length: 18; v_call: TRBV7-2; clone_size: many; d_call: TRBD2; cdr3_nt: TGTGCCAGCAGCCCCGTCGGGGGGAGCGGGAGGGCCGTGAATGAGCAGTTCTTC; cdr3_aa: CASSPVGGSGRAVNEQFF
j_call: TRBJ2-1; cdr3_length: 18; v_call: TRBV7-9; clone_size: .; d_call: .; cdr3_nt: TGTGCCAGCAGCTTAGTTTTAACTTGGGGGGAGCCAGACAATGAGCAGTTCTTC; cdr3_aa: CASSLVLTWGEPDNEQFF
j_call: TRBJ2-3; cdr3_length: 16; v_call: TRBV2; clone_size: .; d_call: TRBD2; cdr3_nt: TGTGCCAGCAGGAAGACTAGCGGGAGTAACGCCGATACGCAGTATTTT; cdr3_aa: CASRKTSGSNADTQYF
j_call: TRBJ2-5; cdr3_length: 17; v_call: TRBV7-9; clone_size: .; d_call: TRBD2; cdr3_nt: TGTGCCAGCAGCCCCGGACTAGCGGGAGGGGGGCCCAAAACCCAGTACTTC; cdr3_aa: CASSPGLAGGGPKTQYF
j_call: TRBJ2-1; cdr3_length: 15; v_call: TRBV6-1; clone_size: .; d_call: TRBD2; cdr3_nt: TGTGCCAGCAGTCCTATAGCGGGGGGGCAGAATGAGCAGTTCTTC; cdr3_aa: CASSPIAGGQNEQFF
j_call: TRBJ2-7; cdr3_length: 17; v_call: TRBV7-9; clone_size: .; d_call: TRBD1; cdr3_nt: TGTGCCAGCAGCTCGGACAGGGGGCCACCTTACTCCTACGAGCAGTACTTC; cdr3_aa: CASSSDRGPPYSYEQYF
j_call: TRBJ2-1; cdr3_length: 13; v_call: TRBV29-1; clone_size: .; d_call: TRBD2; cdr3_nt: TGCAGCGCTCGTGGGGGGGATAACAATGAGCAGTTCTTC; cdr3_aa: CSARGGDNNEQFF
j_call: TRBJ2-5; cdr3_length: 14; v_call: TRBV7-7; clone_size: .; d_call: .; cdr3_nt: TGTGCTAGCAGCAAGACATGGGGGCGAGAGACCCAGTACTTC; cdr3_aa: CASSKTWGRETQYF
j_call: TRBJ1-1; cdr3_length: 13; v_call: TRBV4-1; clone_size: few; d_call: .; cdr3_nt: TGCGCCAGCAGCCAAGGTTGGAACACTGAAGCTTTCTTT; cdr3_aa: CASSQGWNTEAFF
j_call: TRBJ1-2; cdr3_length: 15; v_call: TRBV20-1; clone_size: .; d_call: TRBD1; cdr3_nt: TGCAGTGCTCCAAGGGACAGGGGGCAATTCTATGGCTACACCTTC; cdr3_aa: CSAPRDRGQFYGYTF
j_call: TRBJ2-1; cdr3_length: 17; v_call: TRBV27; clone_size: .; d_call: TRBD2; cdr3_nt: TGTGCCAGCAGTTTAGGCCCGGGGGGGCTGCCCTACAATGAGCAGTTCTTC; cdr3_aa: CASSLGPGGLPYNEQFF
j_call: TRBJ1-4; cdr3_length: 14; v_call: TRBV7-9; clone_size: .; d_call: .; cdr3_nt: TGTGCCAGCGCCACGGACCGATTTAATGAAAAACTGTTTTTT; cdr3_aa: CASATDRFNEKLFF
j_call: TRBJ1-2; cdr3_length: 14; v_call: TRBV5-6; clone_size: .; d_call: .; cdr3_nt: TGTGCCAGCAACATTCAGGGAGGTAGCTATGGCTACACCTTC; cdr3_aa: CASNIQGGSYGYTF
j_call: TRBJ1-2; cdr3_length: 15; v_call: TRBV11-2; clone_size: few; d_call: .; cdr3_nt: TGTGCCAGCAGCTTAGCCAGGGCGGGTTTCTATGGCTACACCTTC; cdr3_aa: CASSLARAGFYGYTF
j_call: TRBJ1-1; cdr3_length: 16; v_call: TRBV28; clone_size: .; d_call: .; cdr3_nt: TGTGCCAGCAGTTTGCCGGGACACCCAATGAACACTGAAGCTTTCTTT; cdr3_aa: CASSLPGHPMNTEAFF
j_call: TRBJ2-7; cdr3_length: 15; v_call: TRBV27; clone_size: few; d_call: .; cdr3_nt: TGTGCCAGCAGTTTATCGGGTTGGGGATCCTACGAGCAGTACTTC; cdr3_aa: CASSLSGWGSYEQYF
j_call: TRBJ2-1; cdr3_length: 18; v_call: TRBV6-5; clone_size: .; d_call: .; cdr3_nt: TGTGCCAGCAGTTACTCGAGCCCCCCAAGCGGGTGGAGCAATGAGCAGTTCTTC; cdr3_aa: CASSYSSPPSGWSNEQFF
j_call: TRBJ1-6; cdr3_length: 18; v_call: TRBV7-6; clone_size: many; d_call: TRBD1; cdr3_nt: TGTGCCAGCAGCTTTGGCCCTGGGACAGACCTAACCAATTCACCCCTCCACTTT; cdr3_aa: CASSFGPGTDLTNSPLHF
j_call: TRBJ1-2; cdr3_length: 14; v_call: TRBV5-4; clone_size: .; d_call: .; cdr3_nt: TGTGCCAGCAGCCCCCGGACGTCTCGAGATGGCTACACCTTC; cdr3_aa: CASSPRTSRDGYTF
j_call: TRBJ1-5; cdr3_length: 15; v_call: TRBV19; clone_size: .; d_call: .; cdr3_nt: TGTGCCAGTAGTATTGGGGCAGGCATGGGGCAGCCCCAGCATTTT; cdr3_aa: CASSIGAGMGQPQHF
j_call: TRBJ1-5; cdr3_length: 16; v_call: TRBV7-8; clone_size: .; d_call: .; cdr3_nt: TGTGCCAGCAGCATTAGTTTGGACTGGGGAAATCAGCCCCAGCATTTT; cdr3_aa: CASSISLDWGNQPQHF
j_call: TRBJ2-6; cdr3_length: 19; v_call: TRBV7-2; clone_size: many; d_call: TRBD2; cdr3_nt: TGTGCCAGCAGCTTGCCGGGACTAGCGGGGCTTACTGGGGCCAACGTCCTGACTTTC; cdr3_aa: CASSLPGLAGLTGANVLTF
j_call: TRBJ2-1; cdr3_length: 17; v_call: TRBV7-6; clone_size: .; d_call: TRBD2; cdr3_nt: TGTGCCAGCAGCTTAGAACCCGTGCCTAGCGGGCGACACGAGCAGTTCTTC; cdr3_aa: CASSLEPVPSGRHEQFF
j_call: TRBJ2-3; cdr3_length: 18; v_call: TRBV20-1; clone_size: .; d_call: TRBD1; cdr3_nt: TGCAGTGCTACTCCATTAGGGGACAGCGGCTCCAGCACAGATACGCAGTATTTT; cdr3_aa: CSATPLGDSGSSTDTQYF
j_call: TRBJ2-6; cdr3_length: 17; v_call: TRBV6-6; clone_size: few; d_call: TRBD1; cdr3_nt: TGTGCCAGCAGTTCATCCACAGGGGTTACTGGGGCCAACGTCCTGACTTTC; cdr3_aa: CASSSSTGVTGANVLTF
j_call: TRBJ2-4; cdr3_length: 13; v_call: TRBV7-2; clone_size: .; d_call: TRBD2; cdr3_nt: TGTGCCAGCAGCCAGGACGGGGGGGGCATTCAGTACTTC; cdr3_aa: CASSQDGGGIQYF
j_call: TRBJ1-5; cdr3_length: 15; v_call: TRBV4-1; clone_size: few; d_call: .; cdr3_nt: TGCGCCAGCAGCCAAGACTGGCAGACGAATCAGCCCCAGCATTTT; cdr3_aa: CASSQDWQTNQPQHF
j_call: TRBJ2-7; cdr3_length: 15; v_call: TRBV20-1; clone_size: once; d_call: TRBD1; cdr3_nt: TGCAGTGCTTCTACCGGGACAGGCCAAGGCCACGAGCAGTACTTC; cdr3_aa: CSASTGTGQGHEQYF
j_call: TRBJ1-3; cdr3_length: 13; v_call: TRBV19; clone_size: .; d_call: .; cdr3_nt: TGTGCCAGCCAGACACTTCGAGGGTACACCATATATTTT; cdr3_aa: CASQTLRGYTIYF